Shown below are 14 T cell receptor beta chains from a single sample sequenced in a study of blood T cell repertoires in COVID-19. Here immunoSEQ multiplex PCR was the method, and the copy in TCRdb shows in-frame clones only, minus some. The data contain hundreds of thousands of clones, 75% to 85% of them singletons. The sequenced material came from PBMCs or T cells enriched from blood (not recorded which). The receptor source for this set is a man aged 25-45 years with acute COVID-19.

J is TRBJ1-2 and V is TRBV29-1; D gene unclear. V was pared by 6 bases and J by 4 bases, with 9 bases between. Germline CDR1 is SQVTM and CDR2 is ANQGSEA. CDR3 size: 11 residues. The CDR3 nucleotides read TGCAGCGTCCGCAGTGTCTATGGCTACACCTTC. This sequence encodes CSVRSVYGYTF.

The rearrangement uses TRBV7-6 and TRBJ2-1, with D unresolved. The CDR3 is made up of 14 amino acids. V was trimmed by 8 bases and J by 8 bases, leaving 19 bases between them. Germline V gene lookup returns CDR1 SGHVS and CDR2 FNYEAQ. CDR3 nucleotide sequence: TGTGCCAGCTCAAAAACTCCAGCGTGGGATGAGCAGTTCTTC. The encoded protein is CASSKTPAWDEQFF.

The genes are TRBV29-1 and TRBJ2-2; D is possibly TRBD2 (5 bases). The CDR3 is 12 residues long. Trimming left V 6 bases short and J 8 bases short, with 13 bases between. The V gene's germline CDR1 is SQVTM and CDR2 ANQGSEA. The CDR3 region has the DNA TGCAGCGTCGATTCAAGGGAGGGGGAGCTGTTTTTT. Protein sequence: CSVDSREGELFF.

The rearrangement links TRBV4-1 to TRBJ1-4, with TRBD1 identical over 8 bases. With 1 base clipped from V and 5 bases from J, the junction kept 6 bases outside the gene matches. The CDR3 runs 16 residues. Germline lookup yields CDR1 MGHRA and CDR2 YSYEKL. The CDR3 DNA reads TGCGCCAGCAGCCAAGGCCAGACAGGGGTGAATGAAAAACTGTTTTTT. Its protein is CASSQGQTGVNEKLFF.

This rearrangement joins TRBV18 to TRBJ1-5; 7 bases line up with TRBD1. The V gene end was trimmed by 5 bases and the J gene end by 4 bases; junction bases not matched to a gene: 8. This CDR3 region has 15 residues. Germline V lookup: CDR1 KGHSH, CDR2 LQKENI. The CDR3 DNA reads TGTGCCAGCTCAGCGACCGGGACAGAAAATCAGCCCCAGCATTTT. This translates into CASSATGTENQPQHF.

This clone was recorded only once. The CDR3 DNA is TGCAGCGTTGAAGACGCGGGAGGCTACACCTTC. Translation gives CSVEDAGGYTF. This sequence joins TRBV29-1 and TRBJ1-2; D gene uncertain. Trimming cost V 0 bases and J 8 bases, with 7 bases left between them. The CDR3 is 11 amino acids. From germline, CDR1 is SQVTM and CDR2 ANQGSEA.

CDR3 residues: CASSLAGDRETEAFF. CDR3 sequence (DNA): TGTGCCAGCAGCTTAGCAGGGGACAGGGAAACTGAAGCTTTCTTT. The genes are TRBV7-9 and TRBJ1-1, with 9 nucleotides matching TRBD1. The germline gives CDR1 SEHNR, CDR2 FQNEAQ (reference sequence). This CDR3 has 15 residues. The V and J ends lost 0 bases and 5 bases, in that order; junction bases with no gene match: 4.

The CDR3 nucleotides read TGTGCCAGCAGCCGCGACAGGGCTGTGGCGGGCTACACCTTC. It yields the protein CASSRDRAVAGYTF. The chain links TRBV7-2 to TRBJ1-2; the match to TRBD1 covers 7 bases. The V and J ends lost 5 bases and 8 bases, in that order; junction bases with no gene match: 11. The CDR3 sequence is 14 residues long. The germline V gene encodes CDR1 SGHTA and CDR2 FQGNSA.

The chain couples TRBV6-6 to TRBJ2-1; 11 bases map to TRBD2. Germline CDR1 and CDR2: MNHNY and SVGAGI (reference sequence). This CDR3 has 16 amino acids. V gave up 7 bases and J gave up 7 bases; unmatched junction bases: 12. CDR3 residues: CASTPQGSGGVNEQFF. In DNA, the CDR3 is TGTGCCAGCACTCCACAGGGTAGCGGGGGGGTAAATGAGCAGTTCTTC.

CDR3 loop: CATSDLRGGIDEQFF. CDR3 bases: TGTGCCACCAGTGATTTGCGGGGGGGCATCGATGAGCAGTTCTTC. The chain recombines TRBV24-1 with TRBJ2-1; 8 bases map to TRBD2. The CDR3 has 15 amino acids. CDR1 is KGHDR, CDR2 SFDVKD, per germline. Unmatched junction bases numbered 5, after V lost 0 bases and J lost 8 bases.

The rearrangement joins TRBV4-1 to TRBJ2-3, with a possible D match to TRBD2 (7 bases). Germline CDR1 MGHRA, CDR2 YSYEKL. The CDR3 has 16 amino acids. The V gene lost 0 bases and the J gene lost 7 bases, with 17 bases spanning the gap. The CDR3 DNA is TGCGCCAGCAGCCAAGATCTTAGGGGGGGGCGGAATACGCAGTATTTT. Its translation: CASSQDLRGGRNTQYF.

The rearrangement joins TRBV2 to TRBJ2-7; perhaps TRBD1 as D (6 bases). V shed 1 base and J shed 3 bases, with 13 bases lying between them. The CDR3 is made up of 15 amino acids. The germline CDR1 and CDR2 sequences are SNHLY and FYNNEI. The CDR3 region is CASSEGVLGGYEQYF. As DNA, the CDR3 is TGTGCCAGCAGTGAAGGGGTTTTAGGGGGCTACGAGCAGTACTTC.

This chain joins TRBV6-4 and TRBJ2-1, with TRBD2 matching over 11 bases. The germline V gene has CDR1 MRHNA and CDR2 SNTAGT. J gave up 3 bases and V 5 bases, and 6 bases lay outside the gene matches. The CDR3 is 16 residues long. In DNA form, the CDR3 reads TGTGCCAGCAGTATGCTAGCGGGGGGAAACTACAATGAGCAGTTCTTC. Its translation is CASSMLAGGNYNEQFF.

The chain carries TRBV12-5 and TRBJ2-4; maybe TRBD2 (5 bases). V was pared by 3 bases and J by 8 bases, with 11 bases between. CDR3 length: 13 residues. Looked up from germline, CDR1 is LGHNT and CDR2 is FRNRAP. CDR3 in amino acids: CASGLGPGDIQYF. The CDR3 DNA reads TGTGCTAGTGGTTTAGGCCCCGGGGACATTCAGTACTTC. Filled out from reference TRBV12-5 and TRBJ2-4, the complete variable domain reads DARVTQTPRHKVTEMGQEVTMRCQPILGHNTVFWYRQTMMQGLELLAYFRNRAPLDDSGMPKDRFSAEMPDATLATLKIQPSEPRDSAVYFCASGLGPGDIQYFGAGTRLSVL.